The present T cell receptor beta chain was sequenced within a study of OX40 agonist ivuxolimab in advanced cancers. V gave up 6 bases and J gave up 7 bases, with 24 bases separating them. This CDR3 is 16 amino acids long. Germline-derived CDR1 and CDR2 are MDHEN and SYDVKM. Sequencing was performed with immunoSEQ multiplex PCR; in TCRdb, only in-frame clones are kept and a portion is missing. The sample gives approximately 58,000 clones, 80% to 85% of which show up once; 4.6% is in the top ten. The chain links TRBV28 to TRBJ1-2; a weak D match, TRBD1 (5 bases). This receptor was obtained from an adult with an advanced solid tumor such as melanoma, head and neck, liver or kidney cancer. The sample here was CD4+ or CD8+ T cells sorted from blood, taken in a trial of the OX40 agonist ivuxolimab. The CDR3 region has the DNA TGTGCCAGCAGCCGCCCCGGGACGACAGAAATGGGTGGCTACACCTTC. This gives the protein CASSRPGTTEMGGYTF.